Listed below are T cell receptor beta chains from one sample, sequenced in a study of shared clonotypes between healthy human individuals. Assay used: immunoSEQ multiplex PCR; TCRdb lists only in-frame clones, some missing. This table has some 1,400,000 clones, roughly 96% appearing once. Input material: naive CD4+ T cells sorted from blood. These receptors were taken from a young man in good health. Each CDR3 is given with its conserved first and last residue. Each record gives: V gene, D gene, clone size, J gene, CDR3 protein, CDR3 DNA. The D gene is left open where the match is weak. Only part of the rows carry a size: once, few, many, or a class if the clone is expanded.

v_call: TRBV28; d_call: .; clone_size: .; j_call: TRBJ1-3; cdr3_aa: CASSLLVNSGNTIYF; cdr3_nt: TGTGCCAGCAGTTTATTGGTTAACTCTGGAAACACCATATATTTT
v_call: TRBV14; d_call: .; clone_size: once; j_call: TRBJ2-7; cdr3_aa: CASSQVGGTNYEQYF; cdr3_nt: TGTGCCAGCAGCCAAGTAGGCGGGACGAACTACGAGCAGTACTTC
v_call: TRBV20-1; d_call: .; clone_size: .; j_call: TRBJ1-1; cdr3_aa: CSAPRTVEAFF; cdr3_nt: TGCAGTGCTCCAAGGACAGTTGAAGCTTTCTTT
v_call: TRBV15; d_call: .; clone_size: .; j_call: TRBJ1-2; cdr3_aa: CATSRVASSSGYTF; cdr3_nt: TGTGCCACCAGCAGAGTGGCCAGCTCCTCTGGCTACACCTTC
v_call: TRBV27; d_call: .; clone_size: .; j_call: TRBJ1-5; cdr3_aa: CASSLIRGYQPQHF; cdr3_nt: TGTGCCAGCAGTTTAATTAGGGGATATCAGCCCCAGCATTTT
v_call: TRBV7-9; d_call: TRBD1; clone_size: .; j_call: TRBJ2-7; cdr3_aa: CASSLAPGTGGFRSYEQYF; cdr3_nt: TGTGCCAGCAGCCTTGCTCCCGGGACAGGGGGCTTCCGCTCCTACGAGCAGTACTTC
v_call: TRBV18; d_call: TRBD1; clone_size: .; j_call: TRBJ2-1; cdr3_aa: CASSPMTGEVLMNEQFF; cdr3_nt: TGTGCCAGCTCACCAATGACAGGGGAGGTGTTAATGAATGAGCAGTTCTTC
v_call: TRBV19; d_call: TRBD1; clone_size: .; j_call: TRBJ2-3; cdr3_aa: CASSKGQGSSMGQYF; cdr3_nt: TGTGCCAGTAGTAAAGGACAGGGTTCTTCCATGGGGCAGTATTTT
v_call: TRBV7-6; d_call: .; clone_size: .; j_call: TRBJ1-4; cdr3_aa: CASSVRSRDPSRLFF; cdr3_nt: TGTGCCAGCAGCGTTAGGTCCCGGGACCCATCAAGACTGTTTTTT
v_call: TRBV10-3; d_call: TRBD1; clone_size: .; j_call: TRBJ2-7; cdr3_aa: CAIKGDRGPYEQYF; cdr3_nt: TGTGCCATCAAGGGGGACAGGGGCCCCTACGAGCAGTACTTC
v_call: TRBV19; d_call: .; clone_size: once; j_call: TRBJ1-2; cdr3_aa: CASTADSRMGYTF; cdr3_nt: TGTGCCAGTACTGCGGACAGCCGAATGGGCTACACCTTC
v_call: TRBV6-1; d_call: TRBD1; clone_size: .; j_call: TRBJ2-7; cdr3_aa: CASSETGTGTTYEQYF; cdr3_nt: TGTGCCAGCAGTGAGACGGGGACAGGGACTACCTACGAGCAGTACTTC
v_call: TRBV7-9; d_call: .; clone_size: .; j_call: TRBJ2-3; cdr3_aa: CASSLWTDTQYF; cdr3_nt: TGTGCCAGCAGCTTATGGACGGATACGCAGTATTTT
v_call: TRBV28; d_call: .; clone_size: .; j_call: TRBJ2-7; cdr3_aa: CASSLTQSTYEQYF; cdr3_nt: TGTGCCAGCAGTTTAACACAGTCCACCTACGAGCAGTACTTC
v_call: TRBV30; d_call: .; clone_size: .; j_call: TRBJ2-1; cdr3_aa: CAWSDWSGVGSYNEQFF; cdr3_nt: TGTGCCTGGAGTGATTGGTCAGGGGTGGGGTCCTACAATGAGCAGTTCTTC
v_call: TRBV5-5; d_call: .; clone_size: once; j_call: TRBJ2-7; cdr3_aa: CASSRGAGTYEQYF; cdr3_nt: TGTGCCAGCAGCAGGGGGGCAGGGACATACGAGCAGTACTTC
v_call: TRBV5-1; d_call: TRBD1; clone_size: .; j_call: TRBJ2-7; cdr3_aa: CASSLTQGYEQYF; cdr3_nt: TGCGCCAGCAGCTTGACACAGGGGTACGAGCAGTACTTC
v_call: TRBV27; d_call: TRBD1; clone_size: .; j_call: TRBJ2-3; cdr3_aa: CASSLFPPGQSTDTQYF; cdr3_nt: TGTGCCAGCAGTTTATTTCCTCCGGGACAGAGCACAGATACGCAGTATTTT
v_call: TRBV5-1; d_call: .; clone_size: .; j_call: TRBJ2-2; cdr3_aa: CASSSNTGELFF; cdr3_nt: TGCGCCAGCAGCTCCAACACCGGGGAGCTGTTTTTT
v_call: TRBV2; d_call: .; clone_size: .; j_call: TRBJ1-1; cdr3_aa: CASRGRGTKNTEAFF; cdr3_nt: TGTGCCAGCAGGGGACGGGGAACCAAGAACACTGAAGCTTTCTTT
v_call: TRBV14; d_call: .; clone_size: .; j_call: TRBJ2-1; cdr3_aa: CASSPQPGQRLQFF; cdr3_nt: TGTGCCAGCAGCCCCCAGCCGGGACAACGATTGCAGTTCTTC
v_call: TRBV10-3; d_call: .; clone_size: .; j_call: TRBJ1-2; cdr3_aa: CAIYTGLGYGYTF; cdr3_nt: TGTGCCATCTACACCGGTCTAGGCTATGGCTACACCTTC
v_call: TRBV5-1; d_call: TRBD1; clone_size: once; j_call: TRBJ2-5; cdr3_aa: CASFKDRVQETQYF; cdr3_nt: TGCGCCAGCTTTAAGGACAGGGTTCAAGAGACCCAGTACTTC
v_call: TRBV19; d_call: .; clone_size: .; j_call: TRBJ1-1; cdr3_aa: CASSMAGRTTEAFF; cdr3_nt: TGTGCCAGTAGTATGGCAGGGCGTACCACTGAAGCTTTCTTT
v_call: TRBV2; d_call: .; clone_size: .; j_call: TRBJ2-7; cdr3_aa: CASRSVRESYEQYF; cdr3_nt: TGTGCCAGCCGATCGGTCAGGGAGTCCTACGAGCAGTACTTC
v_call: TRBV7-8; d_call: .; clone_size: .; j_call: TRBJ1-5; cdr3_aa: CASSYLGDGSLTPQHF; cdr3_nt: TGTGCCAGCAGCTACCTAGGCGATGGGAGTTTGACGCCCCAGCATTTT
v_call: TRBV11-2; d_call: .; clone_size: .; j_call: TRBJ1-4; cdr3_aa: CASSLQGTNEKLFF; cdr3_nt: TGTGCCAGCAGCCTACAGGGAACTAATGAAAAACTGTTTTTT
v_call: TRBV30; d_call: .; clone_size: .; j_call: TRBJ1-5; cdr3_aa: CAWSDSRSTAPRPQHF; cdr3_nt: TGTGCCTGGAGCGATTCTAGATCGACAGCCCCACGGCCCCAGCATTTT
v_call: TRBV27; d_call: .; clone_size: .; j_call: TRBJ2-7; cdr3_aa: CASRTFYFGRGTYEQYF; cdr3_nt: TGTGCCAGCAGGACTTTTTATTTCGGTCGGGGAACCTACGAGCAGTACTTC
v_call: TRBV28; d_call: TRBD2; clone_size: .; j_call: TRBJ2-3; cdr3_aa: CASSLSSGMADTQYF; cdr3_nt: TGTGCCAGCAGTTTAAGTAGCGGGATGGCAGATACGCAGTATTTT
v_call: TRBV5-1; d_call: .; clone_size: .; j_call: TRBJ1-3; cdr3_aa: CASSLGNSGNTIYF; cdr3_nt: TGCGCCAGCAGCTTAGGGAACTCTGGAAACACCATATATTTT
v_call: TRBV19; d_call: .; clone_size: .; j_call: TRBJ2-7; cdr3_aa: CASSIRWSDEQYF; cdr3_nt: TGTGCCAGTAGTATAAGGTGGAGCGACGAGCAGTACTTC
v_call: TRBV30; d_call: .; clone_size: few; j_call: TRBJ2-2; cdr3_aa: CAWSEGLLAGELFF; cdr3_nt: TGTGCCTGGAGTGAAGGACTGTTGGCGGGGGAGCTGTTTTTT
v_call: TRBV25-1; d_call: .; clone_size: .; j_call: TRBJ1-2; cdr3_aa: CASSELGNGYTF; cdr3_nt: TGTGCCAGCAGTGAATTAGGAAATGGCTACACCTTC
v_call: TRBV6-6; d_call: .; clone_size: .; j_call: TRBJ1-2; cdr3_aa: CASSAGTAGYTF; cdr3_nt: TGTGCCAGCAGTGCAGGGACCGCCGGCTACACCTTC
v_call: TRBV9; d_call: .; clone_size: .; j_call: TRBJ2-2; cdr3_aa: CASSLGPGELFF; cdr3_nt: TGTGCCAGCAGCCTGGGACCAGGGGAGCTGTTTTTT
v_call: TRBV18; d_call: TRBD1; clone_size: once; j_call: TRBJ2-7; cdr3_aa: CASSQQGQGTYEQYF; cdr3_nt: TGTGCCAGCTCGCAACAGGGACAGGGCACCTACGAGCAGTACTTC
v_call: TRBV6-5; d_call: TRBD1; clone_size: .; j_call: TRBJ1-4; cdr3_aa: CASSSGTGGEKLFF; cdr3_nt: TGTGCCAGCAGTTCTGGGACAGGAGGTGAAAAACTGTTTTTT
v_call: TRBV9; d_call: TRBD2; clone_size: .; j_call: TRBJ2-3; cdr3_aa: CASSPTTSGRAGDTQYF; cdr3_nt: TGTGCCAGCAGCCCCACGACTAGCGGGAGGGCTGGAGATACGCAGTATTTT
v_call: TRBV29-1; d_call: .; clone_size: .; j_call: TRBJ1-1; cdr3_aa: CSVDWGWKKTEAFF; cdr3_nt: TGCAGCGTCGACTGGGGATGGAAGAAGACTGAAGCTTTCTTT
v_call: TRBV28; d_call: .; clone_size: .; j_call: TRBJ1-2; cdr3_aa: CASSFGGYGYTF; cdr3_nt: TGTGCCAGCAGTTTCGGAGGGTATGGCTACACCTTC
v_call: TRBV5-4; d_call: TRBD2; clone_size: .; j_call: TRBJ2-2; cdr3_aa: CASSVGLAGTNTGELFF; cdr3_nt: TGTGCCAGCAGCGTCGGACTAGCGGGGACGAACACCGGGGAGCTGTTTTTT
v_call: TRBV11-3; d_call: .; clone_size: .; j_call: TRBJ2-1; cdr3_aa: CASSLEFAGAYNEQFF; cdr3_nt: TGTGCCAGCAGCTTAGAGTTTGCAGGGGCCTACAATGAGCAGTTCTTC
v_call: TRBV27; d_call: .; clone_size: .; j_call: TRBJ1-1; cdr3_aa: CASSFGGRGSTNTEAFF; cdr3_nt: TGTGCCAGCAGTTTCGGAGGGAGAGGTTCGACGAACACTGAAGCTTTCTTT
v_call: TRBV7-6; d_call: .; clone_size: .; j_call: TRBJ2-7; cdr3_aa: CASSLAGGPYEQYF; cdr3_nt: TGTGCCAGCAGCTTAGCGGGGGGTCCCTACGAGCAGTACTTC
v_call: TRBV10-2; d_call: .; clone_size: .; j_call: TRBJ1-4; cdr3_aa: CASSRSRDERLFF; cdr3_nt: TGCGCCAGCAGTCGCAGTCGGGATGAAAGACTGTTTTTT
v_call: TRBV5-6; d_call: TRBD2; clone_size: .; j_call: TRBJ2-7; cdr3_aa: CASSTGLAGKSYEQYF; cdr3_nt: TGTGCCAGCAGCACGGGACTAGCGGGGAAAAGCTACGAGCAGTACTTC
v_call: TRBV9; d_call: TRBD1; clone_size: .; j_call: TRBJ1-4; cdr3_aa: CASSPTGGHEKLFF; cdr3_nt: TGTGCCAGCAGCCCTACAGGGGGCCATGAAAAACTGTTTTTT